These 6 T cell receptor beta chains came from one sample sequenced in a study of cytomegalovirus exposure and HLA in healthy donors (dated by TCRdb to the late 2010s). The library was generated by the immunoSEQ multiplex PCR assay. For the multiplex PCR, a mixture combining 60 forward primers for TCR Vbeta segments and 13 reverse primers for TCR Jbeta segments was used. The clones in this table, taken by TCRdb from immuneACCESS, are in-frame only. Not every clone is retained; where verified, under half of the shortfall comes from an unresolved V gene, and the cause of the rest is unknown. The sample table contains roughly 100,000 clones; only one count was recorded for more than 60% of them. The top ten clones comprise roughly 2.5% of the sample. Sequencing was done on a sample of PBMCs. The receptors here all came from a man between 40 and 49 years old in good health and CMV-seronegative.

This clone appeared a few times. The chain recombines TRBV10-3 with TRBJ1-5; 7 bases agree with TRBD1. Germline trimming cut 6 bases from V and 2 bases from J; bases unmatched to any gene: 4. CDR3 length: 14 amino acids. CDR1 ENHRY and CDR2 SYGVKD come from the germline V gene. This chain's CDR3 is CAISQDRGNQPQHF. The CDR3 nucleotides are TGTGCCATCAGCCAAGACAGGGGCAATCAGCCCCAGCATTTT.

V gene TRBV7-8 combines with J gene TRBJ2-7; 11 bases are a match to TRBD1. J was trimmed by 2 bases and V by 5 bases; bases with no gene match: 5. Germline assignment: CDR1 SGHVS and CDR2 FQNEAQ. The CDR3 spans 15 residues. CDR3 DNA: TGTGCCAGCAGCGAGAGGACAGGGGGCACCTACGAGCAGTACTTC. Translation gives CASSERTGGTYEQYF.

The rearrangement links TRBV6-6 to TRBJ2-7; D is possibly TRBD1 (7 bases). Germline V gene sequence: CDR1 MNHNY, CDR2 SVGAGI (reference sequence). Trimming stripped 8 bases from V and 7 bases from J, with 21 bases between. This CDR3 region has 14 residues. CDR3 in amino acids: CASGRGGVAGEQYF. The CDR3 DNA is TGTGCCAGCGGGAGAGGGGGCGTCGCGGGAGAGCAGTACTTC.

The rearrangement uses TRBV4-2 and TRBJ2-1; the match to TRBD1 covers 8 bases. The CDR3 loop spans 18 amino acids. J lost 5 bases, V lost 3 bases, and 15 bases had no gene match. Germline assignment: CDR1 LGHNA and CDR2 YNFKEQ. The CDR3 loop is CASSQARQGHPKDNEQFF. CDR3 coding DNA: TGTGCCAGCAGCCAGGCCCGACAGGGGCACCCGAAGGACAATGAGCAGTTCTTC.

The J gene is TRBJ2-1, the V gene TRBV5-1; a weak D match, TRBD2 (5 bases). Trimming shortened V by 4 bases and J by 4 bases, and 9 bases separated the two germline ends. This CDR3 has 13 residues. Germline-derived CDR1 and CDR2 are SGHRS and YFSETQ. The CDR3 sequence is CASSLSGYNEQFF. The CDR3 DNA is TGCGCCAGCAGCCTCTCGGGGTACAATGAGCAGTTCTTC.

V gene TRBV19 combines with J gene TRBJ1-1, with TRBD1 as a possible D gene (6 bases). The CDR3 contains 14 residues. The germline V and J ends were trimmed by 5 bases and 0 bases, with 10 bases remaining between them. Per germline, CDR1 LNHDA and CDR2 SQIVND (reference sequence). CDR3 sequence reads: CASSPDRMNTEAFF. CDR3 nucleotide sequence: TGTGCCAGTAGTCCGGACAGAATGAACACTGAAGCTTTCTTT.